A selection of T cell receptor beta chains follows, all from one sample in a study of CD8+ T cells in alopecia areata. The table came from immunoSEQ multiplex PCR; TCRdb's copy has only in-frame clones and leaves some out. Among tens of thousands of clones, 60% were seen once, and the ten largest hold 17%. The specimen was CD8+ T cells sorted from blood, collected at week 0. These TCRs come from a human donor with alopecia areata. Both conserved end residues are part of each CDR3. The order of the fields is clone size, J gene, D gene, V gene, CDR3 protein, CDR3 DNA. A D gene is named only where the DNA matches it firmly. For some rows the clone size is stated as once, few or many, or as a class when expanded; others skip it.

. | TRBJ1-5 | . | TRBV29-1 | CSVEGGAWNQPQHF | TGCAGCGTTGAAGGGGGGGCATGGAATCAGCCCCAGCATTTT
. | TRBJ2-1 | TRBD2 | TRBV6-5 | CASSEGTSGNEQFF | TGTGCCAGCAGTGAGGGGACTAGCGGGAATGAGCAGTTCTTC
. | TRBJ2-2 | . | TRBV27 | CASSEETFNTGELFF | TGTGCCAGCAGTGAGGAGACATTTAACACCGGGGAGCTGTTTTTT
once | TRBJ2-1 | . | TRBV7-9 | CASRKDSNEQFF | TGTGCCAGCAGAAAAGACAGTAATGAGCAGTTCTTC
once | TRBJ2-3 | . | TRBV9 | CASSVEAGQTTDTQYF | TGTGCCAGCAGCGTAGAAGCGGGACAGACTACAGATACGCAGTATTTT
. | TRBJ2-7 | TRBD2 | TRBV4-1 | CASSQEGLAGTYEQYF | TGCGCCAGCAGCCAAGAGGGACTAGCGGGAACCTACGAGCAGTACTTC
few | TRBJ2-7 | TRBD1 | TRBV5-4 | CASSFGQGVSYEQYF | TGTGCCAGCAGCTTCGGACAGGGGGTTAGCTACGAGCAGTACTTC
. | TRBJ2-7 | . | TRBV25-1 | CASSVGKTYEQYF | TGTGCCAGCAGTGTGGGGAAGACCTACGAGCAGTACTTC
few | TRBJ1-1 | . | TRBV4-1 | CASSPLEGEGTEAFF | TGCGCCAGCAGCCCCCTCGAGGGGGAGGGCACTGAAGCTTTCTTT
once | TRBJ2-1 | . | TRBV27 | CATSLIAPHYNEQFF | TGTGCCACCTCGTTAATCGCGCCGCACTACAATGAGCAGTTCTTC
few | TRBJ1-1 | . | TRBV15 | CATSRPPMNTEAFF | TGTGCCACCAGCAGACCCCCCATGAACACTGAAGCTTTCTTT
few | TRBJ2-7 | . | TRBV29-1 | CSVVSSYEQYF | TGCAGCGTTGTTAGCTCCTACGAGCAGTACTTC
once | TRBJ1-2 | . | TRBV29-1 | CSVARDYGYTF | TGCAGCGTTGCGAGGGACTATGGCTACACCTTC
few | TRBJ1-4 | . | TRBV7-9 | CASSLGGEEKLFF | TGTGCCAGCAGCTTAGGAGGGGAGGAAAAACTGTTTTTT
. | TRBJ1-1 | . | TRBV30 | CAWSEMNTEAFF | TGTGCCTGGAGTGAAATGAACACTGAAGCTTTCTTT
. | TRBJ2-3 | . | TRBV5-6 | CASSFLAAYTDTQYF | TGTGCCAGCAGCTTCTTGGCAGCTTACACAGATACGCAGTATTTT
. | TRBJ1-1 | . | TRBV30 | CAWSVGANTEAFF | TGTGCCTGGAGTGTGGGGGCAAATACTGAAGCTTTCTTT
. | TRBJ2-1 | TRBD2 | TRBV28 | CASSLYVAGDEQFF | TGTGCCAGCAGTTTATATGTAGCGGGAGATGAGCAGTTCTTC
. | TRBJ2-5 | TRBD1 | TRBV5-4 | CASSFGTEETQYF | TGTGCCAGCAGCTTTGGGACAGAAGAGACCCAGTACTTC
. | TRBJ1-5 | . | TRBV4-2 | CASSQGAHQPQHF | TGTGCCAGCAGCCAGGGGGCTCATCAGCCCCAGCATTTT
few | TRBJ2-1 | TRBD1 | TRBV29-1 | CSVDGQGPSSYNEQFF | TGCAGCGTGGACGGACAGGGGCCGAGCTCCTACAATGAGCAGTTCTTC
few | TRBJ1-2 | TRBD1 | TRBV27 | CASSDRVDYGYTF | TGTGCCAGCAGCGACAGGGTAGACTATGGCTACACCTTC
. | TRBJ2-7 | TRBD1 | TRBV29-1 | CSVEGGQGTPYEQYF | TGCAGCGTTGAAGGGGGACAGGGGACACCCTACGAGCAGTACTTC
few | TRBJ2-3 | TRBD2 | TRBV7-3 | CASSHVAGVPTDTQYF | TGTGCCAGCAGCCATGTAGCGGGGGTGCCCACAGATACGCAGTATTTT
. | TRBJ2-5 | . | TRBV7-9 | CASSPGTDYQETQYF | TGTGCCAGCAGCCCGGGGACTGACTACCAAGAGACCCAGTACTTC
. | TRBJ1-5 | TRBD1 | TRBV23-1 | CASSQQDRGNQPQHF | TGCGCCAGCAGTCAACAGGACAGGGGAAATCAGCCCCAGCATTTT
once | TRBJ2-2 | . | TRBV6-5 | CASRKRDIDTGELFF | TGTGCCAGCAGGAAGCGGGACATCGACACCGGGGAGCTGTTTTTT
few | TRBJ2-3 | . | TRBV29-1 | CSVEARRTDTQYF | TGCAGCGTTGAGGCCAGGCGCACAGATACGCAGTATTTT
many | TRBJ1-4 | . | TRBV27 | CASSPDSNEKLFF | TGTGCCAGCAGTCCGGACAGTAATGAAAAACTGTTTTTT
. | TRBJ2-7 | . | TRBV27 | CASSFARGRYEQYF | TGTGCCAGCAGTTTCGCCCGGGGGCGATACGAGCAGTACTTC
. | TRBJ2-1 | TRBD2 | TRBV29-1 | CSVLGLAGGSYNEQFF | TGCAGCGTTCTTGGACTAGCGGGAGGGTCCTACAATGAGCAGTTCTTC
. | TRBJ2-7 | . | TRBV5-1 | CASSLAGQREQYF | TGCGCCAGCAGCTTGGCCGGACAGCGTGAGCAGTACTTC
few | TRBJ2-1 | TRBD1 | TRBV29-1 | CSVEDTNRGSVVNEQFF | TGCAGCGTTGAAGATACTAACAGGGGCAGTGTAGTCAATGAGCAGTTCTTC
. | TRBJ2-1 | . | TRBV18 | CASSPPGTRWDNEQFF | TGTGCCAGCTCACCACCGGGGACACGGTGGGACAATGAGCAGTTCTTC
. | TRBJ1-1 | . | TRBV27 | CASSLNLGTEAFF | TGTGCCAGCAGTCTGAACCTGGGAACTGAAGCTTTCTTT
. | TRBJ2-3 | . | TRBV7-6 | CASSLSLASFADTQYF | TGTGCCAGCAGCTTATCCCTAGCGTCCTTCGCAGATACGCAGTATTTT
. | TRBJ2-5 | TRBD2 | TRBV7-9 | CASSLAPSGGQETQYF | TGTGCCAGCAGCTTAGCGCCCTCCGGGGGGCAAGAGACCCAGTACTTC